The present entry profiles one TCR beta chain with its context. The data were obtained in a study of T cell changes during pregnancy in multiple sclerosis. Germline V lookup: CDR1 MNHEY, CDR2 SMNVEV (reference sequence). Trimming cost V 6 bases and J 4 bases, with 10 bases left between them. The CDR3 contains 13 residues. Libraries were prepared by immunoSEQ multiplex PCR; TCRdb keeps only in-frame clonotypes and omits some of them. The sample yields 38,000 or so clones, approximately 90% seen once. The genes are TRBV27 and TRBJ1-5; TRBD1 might be the D (5 bases). The clonotype comes from a female donor with multiple sclerosis, enrolled in a pregnancy study. The material was CD4+ T cells from peripheral blood mononuclear cells, obtained in the third trimester of pregnancy. The CDR3 nucleotides are TGTGCCAGCAGCCGACAGCCGAATCAGCCCCAGCATTTT. This codes for CASSRQPNQPQHF.